The 4 T cell receptor beta chains below come from one sample, sequenced in a study of read filtering for tumor transcriptome and immune sequencing (dated by TCRdb to about 2020). The reads were generated on an Illumina HiSeq 4000. The Immunoverse kit was used to build TCR libraries from about 400 ng RNA, with molecular barcoded adaptors covering alpha/delta and beta/gamma chains. TCRdb redid the processing of the public reads, applying fastp at Q25 and MiXCR, and retained in-frame beta chains. Rows are combined by CDR3 protein, so each entry shows the most common genes and DNA. This sample comprises about 130,000 distinct CDR3 sequences, 10% to 15% of them detected only once. The top ten clonotypes cover approximately 11% of the sample. Sequenced: a population of CD138-negative cells sorted from bone marrow. The cell subset or site label for this specimen denotes: bone marrow mononuclear cells depleted of CD138+ plasma/myeloma cells by negative magnetic selection. The receptors were gathered from a donor at least 40 years old with multiple myeloma.

This clonotype occurred a few times. A read error may be the cause here, since a much bigger clone is one base away. This chain joins TRBV19 and TRBJ2-7; possible D gene TRBD1, 6 bases. The V end lost 8 bases, the J end lost 7 bases, and 15 bases lay between the germline ends. CDR1 and CDR2 (germline): LNHDA, SQIVND (reference sequence). CDR3 length: 12 amino acids. The CDR3 nucleotides are TGTGCCAGTGGCGTGACAGGTCATGAGCAGTACTTC. Protein sequence: CASGVTGHEQYF.

This clonotype appeared a few times. Compared with germline, one end of the junction differs, possibly owing to a read error. The V gene is TRBV7-7, the J gene TRBJ2-5; D remains ambiguous. CDR1 and CDR2 from the germline V gene are SSHAT and FNYEAQ (reference sequence). The CDR3 extends over 13 amino acids. The CDR3 bases are TGTGCTAGCAGCTTAGACTTTCAAGAGACCCAGTACTTC. Protein: CASSLDFQETQYF.

This clonotype has only a few counts. Just one base apart from a much larger clone, this may be a read error. V gene TRBV20-1 combines with J gene TRBJ2-1; 7 bases match TRBD1. This CDR3 is 15 amino acids long. CDR1 and CDR2 (germline): DFQATT, SNEGSKA (reference sequence). J was trimmed by 12 bases and V by 5 bases; bases with no gene match: 19. Here the CDR3 DNA reads TGCAGTGCTCGCACACAGGGGCCATTGTTTGATGGGCAGTTCTTC. This sequence encodes CSARTQGPLFDGQFF.

This clonotype was found many times. The V gene is TRBV5-4, the J gene TRBJ2-2; D is unresolved. The CDR3 length is 14 residues. V was clipped by 2 bases and J by 5 bases, with 10 bases between them. Germline values: CDR1 SGHNT, CDR2 YYREEE (reference sequence). The CDR3 sequence is CASSFTVSTGELFF. DNA for the CDR3: TGTGCCAGCAGCTTCACCGTCTCGACCGGGGAGCTGTTTTTT.